This paragraph reports one T cell receptor beta chain. The antigen remains undetermined. These data are taken from a study of T cells expressing NK-cell markers. Study-wide background: Researchers got TCR beta repertoires out of sorted CD3+CD56+NKG2C+, CD3+CD56+NKG2C- and CD3+CD56-NKG2C+ T cells. In the group of eight sequenced donors, seven were HCMV-seropositive and one was seronegative. Study outcomes and limitations: For 6 or 7 donors, the dominant NKG2C+ clonotypes made up about 1.0-7.5% of their CD8+ T cells.

Synthesis of TCR beta cDNA relied on 5'RACE template switching carrying UMIs. TCRdb re-called the 5' RACE reads and gives one entry per CDR3 protein, without DNA. This repertoire includes about 260,000 distinct CDR3 sequences. This CDR3 contains 16 residues. This clonotype originated in a woman between 18 and 69 years old in good health. Specimen: blood T cells: a sorted CD56 or NKG2C T cell subset, CD4+ or CD8+ T cells, or bulk PBMC T cells (not recorded which). The chain links TRBV12-3 or TRBV12-4 to TRBJ2-1; no DNA is available, so the TRBD2 call from TCRdb remains unchecked. The CDR3 is CASSGPPGLINNEQFF.